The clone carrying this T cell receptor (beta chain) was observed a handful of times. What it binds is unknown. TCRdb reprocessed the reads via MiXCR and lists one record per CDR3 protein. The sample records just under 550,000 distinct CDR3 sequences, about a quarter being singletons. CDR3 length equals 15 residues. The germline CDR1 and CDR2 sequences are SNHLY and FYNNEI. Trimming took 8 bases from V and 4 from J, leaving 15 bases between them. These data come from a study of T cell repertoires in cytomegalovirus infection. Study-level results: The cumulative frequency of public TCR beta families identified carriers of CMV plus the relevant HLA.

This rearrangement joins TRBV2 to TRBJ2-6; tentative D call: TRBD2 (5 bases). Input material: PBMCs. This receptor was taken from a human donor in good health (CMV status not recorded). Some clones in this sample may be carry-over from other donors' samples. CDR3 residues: CASSQEASGANVLTF. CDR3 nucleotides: TGTGCCAGCTCCCAGGAGGCCTCGGGGGCCAACGTCCTGACTTTC.